A single sample is the source of the 4 T cell receptor beta chains below, sequenced in a study of T-cell memory formation after mild COVID-19. TCRdb processed the 5' RACE reads anew with MiXCR; each CDR3 protein has one entry. The table lists 300,000 to 350,000 distinct CDR3 sequences, roughly an eighth of them singletons. Source material: PBMCs or a T cell subset sorted from them (not recorded which). These receptors all stem from a man between 18 and 35 years old who had mild COVID-19 (a few samples of this study predate the infection). Cell type and time point are not known.

DNA for the CDR3: TGTGCCACCAGCAGAGATGGGGGGAACACTGAAGCTTTCTTT. It specifies CATSRDGGNTEAFF. The J gene is TRBJ1-1, the V gene TRBV15; weak D call: TRBD1 (5 bases). The V gene's germline CDR1 is LNHNV and CDR2 YYDKDF (reference sequence). V lost 0 bases and J lost 1, with 6 bases in between. The CDR3 spans 14 residues.

CDR3 nucleotide sequence: TGCAGCGTTGTCTTGGTACAGGGGGTGTACGAGCAGTACTTC. It yields the protein CSVVLVQGVYEQYF. The chain links TRBV29-1 to TRBJ2-7; TRBD1 matches 8 bases. This CDR3 has 14 residues. V lost 4 bases to trimming and J lost 4 bases; unmatched junction nucleotides: 9. Germline V lookup: CDR1 SQVTM, CDR2 ANQGSEA.

V and J are TRBV5-1 and TRBJ2-1; D is unclear. The CDR3 loop spans 14 amino acids. V was shortened by 1 base and J by 7 bases, with 12 bases between the two germline ends. From germline, CDR1 is SGHRS and CDR2 YFSETQ. The DNA for the CDR3 is TGCGCCAGCAGCTTGATCCCCTCCGGGAATGAGCAGTTCTTC. Translating gives CASSLIPSGNEQFF.

The chain recombines TRBV5-1 with TRBJ2-3; D might be TRBD1 or TRBD2, each matching 5 bases. Germline V gene lookup returns CDR1 SGHRS and CDR2 YFSETQ. The CDR3 is 16 residues long. V shed 3 bases and J shed 2 bases, with 16 bases lying between them. In DNA form, the CDR3 reads TGCGCCAGCAGCTCGCCAGAGGGGACCTACACAGATACGCAGTATTTT. It translates to CASSSPEGTYTDTQYF.